What follows is one T cell receptor beta chain and its context. V dropped 3 bases and J dropped 10 bases, with 7 bases sitting between them. Germline V gene data show CDR1 as SQVTM and CDR2 as ANQGSEA. The CDR3 contains 10 residues. The sample originates from a study of T cell responses to AZD1222 COVID-19 vaccine. Using immunoSEQ multiplex PCR, the repertoire was profiled, and TCRdb retains in-frame clones only, with some absent. This table holds approximately 68,000 clones, around nine tenths found once. The chain joins TRBV29-1 to TRBJ1-5; D gene uncertain. The sample was peripheral blood, taken on day 0 of AZD1222 vaccination. This TCR was sampled from an adult in good health. CDR3 protein: CSVDLPPQHF. The CDR3 DNA follows: TGCAGCGTTGATCTACCCCCCCAGCATTTT.